The clone carrying this T cell receptor beta chain rates as medium-sized. Sequencing was performed with immunoSEQ multiplex PCR; in TCRdb, only in-frame clones are kept and a portion is missing. The sample lists 14,000 or so clones, 30% occurring once. This sample was included in a study of tumour-infiltrating T cells in Burkitt lymphoma. Study overall: Survival, overall and progression-free, tracked with productive clonality.

Germline V CDR1 and CDR2: SGHRS, YFSETQ. This CDR3 is built from 14 residues. Trimming removed 2 bases from V and 4 bases from J, with 12 bases in between. The chain combines TRBV5-1 with TRBJ2-5; TRBD2 might be the D (6 bases). The sample taken for sequencing was tumor tissue. The origin of this receptor is a human donor with diffuse large B-cell lymphoma. The CDR3 nucleotides read TGCGCCAGCAGCTTAACCGGGGGAGGAGAGACCCAGTACTTC. The encoded protein is CASSLTGGGETQYF. The whole variable domain, remainder taken from reference TRBV5-1 and TRBJ2-5, is KAGVTQTPRYLIKTRGQQVTLSCSPISGHRSVSWYQQTPGQGLQFLFEYFSETQRNKGNFPGRFSGRQFSNSRSEMNVSTLELGDSALYLCASSLTGGGETQYFGPGTRLLVL.